Following are 27 T cell receptor beta chains from one sample sequenced in a study of blood T cells in healthy people across ages. It was with a sample-barcoded 5' primer and a J-beta primer mix that a second PCR of about 6 to 12 cycles was run. A single record per CDR3 protein comes from TCRdb applying MiXCR to the 5' RACE reads. The data show approximately 690,000 distinct CDR3 sequences, roughly three fifths seen once. Sequencing input: blood. The source is a man between 60 and 75 years old in good health.

Many counts were recorded for this clonotype. The J gene is TRBJ2-1, the V gene TRBV29-1, with 12 bases lining up with TRBD2. Per germline, CDR1 SQVTM and CDR2 ANQGSEA. The V and J ends lost 7 bases and 10 bases, in that order; junction bases with no gene match: 5. This CDR3 is 12 amino acids long. The CDR3: CSAGLAGREQFF. CDR3 in DNA: TGCAGCGCCGGACTAGCGGGGAGGGAGCAGTTCTTC.

This chain joins TRBV14 and TRBJ2-7; no reliable D call. Trimming removed 4 bases at V and 0 bases at J, with 10 bases between. The length of the CDR3 is 14 residues. Looked up from germline, CDR1 is SGHDN and CDR2 is FVKESK. CDR3 in DNA: TGTGCCAGCAGCCGATGGGTCAGCTCCTACGAGCAGTACTTC. This codes for CASSRWVSSYEQYF.

The CDR3 DNA sequence: TGTGCCAGCAGTACCACACGGGACAGGCCAACTAATGAAAAACTGTTTTTT. Protein product: CASSTTRDRPTNEKLFF. The J gene is TRBJ1-4, the V gene TRBV6-1, with 8 bases that match TRBD1. This CDR3 is built from 17 residues. Germline V gives CDR1 MNHNS, CDR2 SASEGT. V shed 5 bases and J 0 bases; nucleotides not matched to a gene: 8.

This chain links TRBV10-3 with TRBJ2-1; TRBD1 aligns across 9 bases. The V gene end was trimmed by 2 bases and the J gene end by 3 bases; junction bases not matched to a gene: 5. This CDR3 is 16 amino acids long. The germline CDR1 and CDR2 sequences are ENHRY and SYGVKD. Here the CDR3 reads CAISETRTGVYNEQFF. DNA of the CDR3: TGTGCCATCAGTGAGACCCGGACAGGGGTCTACAATGAGCAGTTCTTC.

V usage is TRBV28 and J usage is TRBJ1-5; the D is unclear. The CDR3 covers 12 residues. Germline lookup yields CDR1 MDHEN and CDR2 SYDVKM. V lost 2 bases and J 6 bases, leaving 5 bases between the germline ends. The CDR3 DNA is TGTGCCAGCAGTTTAAAACGTCAGCCCCAGCATTTT. It specifies CASSLKRQPQHF.

Only a few counts were recorded for this clonotype. The chain uses TRBV3-1 and TRBJ2-5; maybe TRBD1 (5 bases). Germline CDR1 reads LGHDT; CDR2 reads YNNKEL (reference sequence). The CDR3 extends over 12 amino acids. With 0 bases removed from V and 11 bases from J, the gap between germline ends came to 10 bases. The CDR3 reads CASSQEGPRQYF. In nucleotides, the CDR3 is TGTGCCAGCAGCCAAGAGGGGCCCCGACAGTACTTC.

J is TRBJ2-7 and V is TRBV6-2 or TRBV6-3; 8 bases fit TRBD1. V shed 8 bases and J 3 bases; nucleotides not matched to a gene: 9. CDR3 length: 14 residues. In germline, CDR1 is MNHEY, CDR2 SVGEGT. CDR3 DNA sequence: TGTGCCAGCTCGGGGACAGGACTCTACTACGAGCAGTACTTC. As protein: CASSGTGLYYEQYF.

This clonotype was seen only a few times. The gene calls are TRBV7-2 and TRBJ2-1, with D tentatively TRBD1 or TRBD2 (6 bases each). The V gene's germline CDR1 is SGHTA and CDR2 FQGNSA. This CDR3 is 15 amino acids long. The ends were cut back, 2 bases at V and 4 bases at J, with 12 bases in the middle. The CDR3 sequence is CASSLTRGPYNEQFF. The CDR3 DNA is TGTGCCAGCAGCTTAACCCGGGGGCCATACAATGAGCAGTTCTTC.

The gene calls are TRBV12-3 or TRBV12-4 and TRBJ2-5, with D perhaps TRBD1 or TRBD2 (5 bases each). V lost 5 bases to trimming and J lost 11 bases, with 15 bases between them. There are 12 residues in the CDR3. CDR3 amino acids: CASSMGVLEQYF. CDR3 coding DNA: TGTGCCAGCAGTATGGGGGTCCTTGAGCAGTACTTC.

Regarding this clonotype: A much larger clone lies one base from this, so it may be a read error. The genes are TRBV6-2 or TRBV6-3 and TRBJ2-1; D may correspond to TRBD1 or TRBD2 (5 bases each). Deletions cut 5 bases from V and 7 bases from J, with 15 bases between. Germline V gene sequence: CDR1 MNHEY, CDR2 SVGEGT. The length of the CDR3 is 14 residues. The CDR3 bases are TGTGCCAGCAGTGCCGAGAGGGGATGGAATGAGCAGTTCTTC. This translates into CASSAERGWNEQFF.

The table lists this clonotype with a few counts. The J gene is TRBJ2-1, the V gene TRBV11-2; no clear D gene. From germline, CDR1 is SGHAT and CDR2 FQNNGV. This CDR3 is built from 13 residues. Trimming stripped 5 bases from V and 6 bases from J, with 11 bases between. The CDR3 sequence is CASSVNSVNEQFF. The DNA for the CDR3 is TGTGCCAGCAGCGTAAACTCAGTCAATGAGCAGTTCTTC. Drawing the rest from reference TRBV11-2 and TRBJ2-1, the complete variable domain is EAGVAQSPRYKIIEKRQSVAFWCNPISGHATLYWYQQILGQGPKLLIQFQNNGVVDDSQLPKDRFSAERLKGVDSTLKIQPAKLEDSAVYLCASSVNSVNEQFFGPGTRLTVL.

The genes are TRBV27 and TRBJ1-2, with 10 bases matching TRBD1. Germline CDR1 and CDR2: MNHEY and SMNVEV (reference sequence). The V segment lost 5 bases and the J segment 3 bases; nucleotides outside the gene matches: 9. The CDR3 contains 16 residues. The DNA of the CDR3 is TGTGCCAGCAGTAGACAGGGGGCGCGGGTTTACTATGGCTACACCTTC. Its protein product is CASSRQGARVYYGYTF.

This clonotype was picked up a small number of times. The chain uses TRBV5-6 and TRBJ1-1; TRBD1 is a possible D gene (5 bases). This CDR3 is built from 14 residues. The V end lost 1 base, the J end lost 5 bases, and 12 bases lay between the germline ends. Looked up from germline, CDR1 is SGHDT and CDR2 is YYEEEE. CDR3 DNA: TGTGCCAGCAGCTTGAAAGGGGCAAGGACTGAAGCTTTCTTT. Translation: CASSLKGARTEAFF.

This clonotype was recorded a few times. This CDR3 is CASSLRQLAWMETQYF. Written as DNA, the CDR3 is TGTGCCAGCAGTTTGAGACAACTAGCCTGGATGGAGACCCAGTACTTC. This rearrangement joins TRBV12-3 or TRBV12-4 to TRBJ2-5; TRBD2 is a possible D gene (6 bases). The CDR3 totals 16 residues. Trimming left V 3 bases short and J 5 bases short, with 19 bases between.

This clonotype has a count of ten or more. The rearrangement joins TRBV5-1 to TRBJ1-4; D not certain. The CDR3 extends over 14 amino acids. Between the trimmed V and J ends, which lost 0 bases and 0 bases, there was a span of 3 bases. Germline-derived CDR1 and CDR2 are SGHRS and YFSETQ. The CDR3 here is CASSLDATNEKLFF. CDR3 sequence (DNA): TGCGCCAGCAGCTTGGATGCAACTAATGAAAAACTGTTTTTT.

This sequence joins TRBV6-1 and TRBJ2-1; the D gene is possibly TRBD2 (6 bases). Germline V gene lookup returns CDR1 MNHNS and CDR2 SASEGT. V lost 11 bases to trimming and J lost 7 bases, with 18 bases between them. The CDR3 sequence is 13 residues long. The DNA for the CDR3 is TGTGCCGGCGGGACGCAACAACTTAATGAGCAGTTCTTC. Amino acids: CAGGTQQLNEQFF.

This chain uses TRBV9 with TRBJ2-1, with D perhaps matching TRBD1 (6 bases). With 4 bases removed from V and 0 bases from J, the gap between germline ends came to 11 bases. CDR1 is SGDLS and CDR2 is YYNGEE in the germline V gene. This CDR3 contains 15 residues. DNA for the CDR3: TGTGCCAGCAGCAAAGGGGGTAGCTCCTACAATGAGCAGTTCTTC. It is translated as CASSKGGSSYNEQFF.

J is TRBJ1-1 and V is TRBV2; perhaps TRBD1 as D (5 bases). This CDR3 region has 14 residues. From germline, CDR1 is SNHLY and CDR2 FYNNEI. V was trimmed by 1 base and J by 1 base, leaving 7 bases between them. This CDR3 is CASSEGRGNTEAFF. The CDR3 DNA sequence: TGTGCCAGCAGTGAAGGGAGGGGGAACACTGAAGCTTTCTTT.

The gene calls are TRBV4-2 and TRBJ2-5; tentative D call: TRBD2 (7 bases). Deletions cut 1 base from V and 0 bases from J, with 18 bases between. Germline CDR1 reads LGHNA; CDR2 reads YNFKEQ. This CDR3 is built from 18 residues. CDR3 nucleotide sequence: TGTGCCAGCAGCCAAGCCGGCAGGACTAGGGGGTACCAAGAGACCCAGTACTTC. Its translation is CASSQAGRTRGYQETQYF.

The rearrangement uses TRBV29-1 and TRBJ2-3; no reliable D call. The CDR3 is 13 residues long. V was cut by 3 bases and J by 0 bases, with 7 bases left in between. Germline V gene sequence: CDR1 SQVTM, CDR2 ANQGSEA. The CDR3 is CSVDERSTDTQYF. The CDR3 DNA reads as TGCAGCGTTGACGAGAGGAGCACAGATACGCAGTATTTT.

This clonotype was counted a few times. The rearrangement uses TRBV21-1 and TRBJ2-7; no check of the table's D call, TRBD2, against the DNA was made. TRBV21-1 is a pseudogene locus. The CDR3 sequence is 20 residues long. The CDR3 bases are TGTGCCAGCAGCAAAGCGGGACTGACTAGCGGGGATAACGGGCTCTACGAGCAGTACTTC. It specifies CASSKAGLTSGDNGLYEQYF.

The chain joins TRBV6-5 to TRBJ1-4; D is undetermined. The CDR3 consists of 15 residues. V was trimmed by 2 bases and J by 8 bases, leaving 15 bases between them. Germline V gene lookup returns CDR1 MNHEY and CDR2 SVGAGI. The CDR3 DNA reads as TGTGCCAGCAGTTACAGAAGGTCTGTATTGGAAAAACTGTTTTTT. This sequence encodes CASSYRRSVLEKLFF.

This sequence joins TRBV14 and TRBJ2-7, with 8 bases aligning to TRBD2. The J segment lost 0 bases and the V segment lost 3 bases, leaving 4 bases of the junction unmatched. The CDR3 sequence is 15 residues long. Germline lookup yields CDR1 SGHDN and CDR2 FVKESK. Here the CDR3 DNA reads TGTGCCAGCAGCCAGGCCGGGACTAGCTCCTACGAGCAGTACTTC. It encodes CASSQAGTSSYEQYF.

The V and J genes are TRBV20-1 and TRBJ2-1; TRBD2 agrees at 14 bases. CDR1 DFQATT and CDR2 SNEGSKA come from the germline V gene (reference sequence). This CDR3 is built from 16 residues. Trimming took 4 bases from V and 8 from J; bases not matched to a gene: 10. The CDR3 region is CSATDTGTSGGHEQFF. The CDR3 DNA reads as TGCAGTGCTACCGACACGGGGACTAGCGGGGGCCATGAGCAGTTCTTC.

This clonotype was detected only a few times. The genes are TRBV2 and TRBJ1-2; possible D gene TRBD1, 6 bases. Germline V gene sequence: CDR1 SNHLY, CDR2 FYNNEI. V was clipped by 6 bases and J by 8 bases, with 19 bases between them. The CDR3 has 14 residues. CDR3: CASRPGHSARGYTF. In DNA form, the CDR3 reads TGTGCCAGCAGACCGGGACACAGTGCGAGGGGCTACACCTTC.

The chain couples TRBV11-2 to TRBJ2-1; D is unclear. Trimming shortened V by 1 base and J by 5 bases, and 9 bases separated the two germline ends. This CDR3 comprises 14 residues. Germline V lookup: CDR1 SGHAT, CDR2 FQNNGV. CDR3: CASSLGRFNNEQFF. CDR3 sequence (DNA): TGTGCCAGCAGCTTAGGCAGGTTCAACAATGAGCAGTTCTTC.

This clonotype turned up a few times. In DNA, the CDR3 is TGTGCCAGCAGTTTATCCCCCGCTCAGTACCAAGAGACCCAGTACTTC. This translates into CASSLSPAQYQETQYF. The rearrangement links TRBV27 to TRBJ2-5; no definite D call. The CDR3 is made up of 16 amino acids. In germline, CDR1 is MNHEY, CDR2 SMNVEV (reference sequence). V was pared by 0 bases and J by 0 bases, with 11 bases between.